The source of this TCR beta chain is a study of cytomegalovirus exposure and HLA in healthy donors (dated by TCRdb to between 2016 and 2019). A note on the overall study: In an earlier analysis of some 610 of the donors, approximately 300 Gb of sequence data and 95 million to 130 million unique TCR beta sequences from 150 million to 200 million T cells were reported. About 300 gigabases of sequencing data and around 85 million unique TCR sequences made up an early release that covered several hundred HLA-typed donors. Of the 398 genotyped donors, roughly 80% fell in the genetic ancestry cluster associated with self-reported Caucasian donors. The study aimed to test whether signatures of past pathogen exposure could be identified by cataloging public T cell receptors. The study used immunosequencing to profile the T cell repertoires of 666 subjects and linked those repertoires to cytomegalovirus serostatus. A separate validation cohort of over 95 different subjects was used in addition to the roughly 670-subject first cohort. The study combined high-throughput TCR immunosequencing, statistical association of individual TCRs with disease status, and machine learning to predict cytomegalovirus infection status. A later analysis re-analyzed previously published TCR beta repertoires from 600 to 850 donors and added high-resolution HLA genotyping to study TCR occurrence patterns. The later analysis used no new phenotypic data to find candidate immune exposures, relying instead on TCR beta sequences and their occurrence across donors. An earlier analysis of 587 of the donors used high-throughput TCR beta sequencing to judge whether each TCR beta V gene segment behaved as functional or pseudogenic. Donor age, sex, ethnicity and CMV serostatus were compiled alongside the repertoire data. In a later genetic analysis, genome-wide SNP genotypes for about 55% of the roughly 670 donors were used, and that subset was treated as a discovery cohort. All discovery cohort repertoires had been generated using a single sequencing platform. HLA typing included class I and class II loci at four-digit resolution. Typing coverage varied by locus: 629-630 donors for A, B, C, DRB1 and DQB1; more than 500 for DQA1; about 590 for DPA1; some 470 for DPB1. Four to six DR-DQ haplotypes were handled as single units for association and clustering because linkage in the cohort was strong. Among some 400 genotyped donors of the cohort, an average of around 240,000 unique TCR beta nucleotide sequences was sequenced per donor, of which 15% to 20% were non-productive. The investigation overall reported the following: In a later genetic analysis, fewer N-insertions in productive TCRs were reported among donors in an Asian-associated ancestry cluster than the roughly 710-donor mean. Assigning TCR associations to individual alleles was difficult when HLA alleles, especially DR and DQ, strongly co-occurred. A later analysis found that TCR association rates varied across HLA loci, with DRB1 alleles showing the most associated TCRs and HLA-C alleles the fewest. In a later analysis, 15,000 to 20,000 TCR beta sequences were associated with specific HLA alleles at a false discovery rate of 0.05. Because the 87-base-pair reads could not distinguish some IMGT-functional V segments, including TRBV6-2 and TRBV6-3, those segments were excluded. The study listed 150 to 200 TCR beta chains as associated with cytomegalovirus. The classifier was reported to diagnose cytomegalovirus status with high specificity and sensitivity in both the original cohort and the validation cohort. A group of highly shared sequence variants was considered likely to be a technical artifact of the sequencing pipeline. Compared with equally common non-associated chains, HLA-associated TCR beta chains in a later analysis were more clonally expanded and had lower generation probabilities. HLA typing was unavailable for some donors at each locus, so association tests used only the typed subset. For the cohort, immune exposure information was limited to CMV serostatus. In a later analysis, several top co-occurrence clusters were reported to appear linked to parvovirus B19, influenza, CMV and Epstein-Barr virus. A further reported finding was that TCR beta sequences accurately predicted the HLA-A and HLA-B alleles for most subjects in the first cohort. A later genetic analysis associated a missense DCLRE1C variant with V-gene and J-gene trimming of TCR beta chains, and an independent cohort replicated the association. A later analysis found that most CMV-associated TCR beta chains appeared HLA-restricted, with HLA associations seemingly driven largely by CMV exposure. Roughly uniform sequencing depth across donors was assumed in presence/absence analyses, although this assumption may not hold. In an earlier analysis of over 550 of the donors, most TCR beta V segments were observed in productive rearrangements about 87% or about 30% of the time, broadly matching IMGT annotations. The authors suggested that the approach could potentially be extended to other disease states and immunological phenotypes. While some public TCRs were present in many individuals, most TCR sequences turned up only very rarely across donors. This cohort had only TCR beta chains sequenced, and the lack of alpha or paired-chain data limited which features could be detected. Because counts were too low, 15 to 20 rarely observed V segments, including chromosome 9 orphons, were excluded from the earlier analysis of roughly 580 of the donors. A few of the identified cytomegalovirus-associated TCR beta chains were confirmed in vitro to be specific for cytomegalovirus antigens. Linkage disequilibrium might explain the correlated functional status among segregating V segments, but an unknown experimental factor could not be ruled out.

The cohort consisted of 666 healthy bone marrow donors. At the time of sampling, every cohort member was nominally healthy, though immune exposures that went unrecorded were likely present. The donor tested CMV seronegative, placing the donor among the 350 or so seronegative members of the cohort. Every donor gave a peripheral blood sample, and the peripheral blood mononuclear cells from that sample were used for TCR beta sequencing. The Qiagen DNeasy Blood Extraction Kit was used to extract genomic DNA from the blood cell samples. Regarding this clone: The antigen it recognizes is unknown. Within one base of it there is no much larger clone, and no base qualities were kept.

The CDR3 covers 13 residues, taking in both the cysteine and the phenylalanine. The read is trimmed to its CDR3 DNA, 39 bases read in frame from base 1. As encoded in the germline V gene, CDR1 is MDHEN while CDR2 is SYDVKM. Receptors were amplified or captured by the immunoSEQ multiplex PCR assay. For the multiplex PCR, a mixture combining 60 forward primers for TCR Vbeta segments and 13 reverse primers for TCR Jbeta segments was used. The CDR3 region of rearranged TCR beta genes was amplified from genomic DNA by a multiplex PCR assay. The Illumina HiSeq System was used to sequence the amplified TCR beta libraries as 87-base-pair reads. The paper's data handling went like this. In a later analysis, tens of millions of unique TCR beta chains were counted across the 666 repertoires, and about 10 million of these chains were shared by at least two donors. Raw reads were error-corrected and collapsed into unique sequences with a nearest-neighbor algorithm that merged closely related sequences to remove PCR and sequencing errors. To assign V, D and J gene segments, CDR3 sequences were aligned to IMGT reference sequences. For a sequence to be retained, at least a six-nucleotide match to both a V gene segment and a J gene segment was required. Rearrangements were called productive when the CDR3 lacked stop codons and stayed in frame with V and J; all others were non-productive. CDR3 was defined by IMGT convention, running from the second conserved V-encoded cysteine to the conserved J-encoded phenylalanine. The earlier analysis of fewer than 750 of the donors excluded sequences that lacked an unambiguous match to a single V gene segment. An earlier analysis of a few hundred of the donors classified V segments as functional when productive rearrangements were above 56.7% and as segregating when the standard deviation between donors was above 5%. A statistical classification framework was built to diagnose cytomegalovirus status from the catalog of TCR beta chain sequences. In a later analysis, TCR nucleotide sequences were compared against IMGT/GENE-DB human TR gene sequences so that V and J genes could be assigned. In a later analysis, CDR3 sequences and most-parsimonious VDJ recombination scenarios were assigned using the TCRdist pipeline. A later analysis defined each TCR beta chain by its CDR3 amino acid sequence plus V-gene family, and excluded reads lacking a unique V-gene family. In a later analysis, nearly 600 highly shared, low-generation-probability nucleotide sequences were removed to address suspected cross-contamination and a sequencing artifact. A later analysis calculated a clonal expansion index for each public chain from normalized within-repertoire ranks of inferred template counts. In a later analysis, generation probabilities were computed using a VDJ recombination model fitted to out-of-frame rearrangements, and the results were checked against IGoR. In a later analysis, TCR-TCR, TCR-HLA and TCR-CMV co-occurrence was scored with hypergeometric tests, and a repertoire-size bias correction was applied to TCR pairs. In a later analysis, false discovery rates were estimated by permuting HLA or CMV assignments 20 times. In a later analysis, co-occurring TCRs were grouped using DBSCAN, with TCRdist sequence similarity added in when clustering inside HLA-allele-positive subsets. For co-occurrence clustering, repertoires with fewer than 30,000 or more than 120,000 public chains were excluded, along with roughly 5 repertoires with anomalous nucleotide sharing. TCRdb's version of the immuneACCESS table is confined to in-frame rearrangements and falls short of the full clone set. An unresolved V gene accounts for under half of the shortfall where checked; the remainder is of unknown origin. The V and J calls and clone size come from that table; D and trimming were worked out from the DNA. This sample holds about 200,000 clones; approximately 79% were observed only once. Around 1.7% of the sample goes to the ten largest clones.

Material for sequencing was PBMCs. The receptor's source is a man aged 45-60 years in good health and CMV-seronegative. The rearranged segments are TRBV28 and TRBJ2-5, with no confidently assigned D gene. The CDR3 protein is CATSQKPQETQYF. The nucleotide sequence reads TGTGCTACATCTCAAAAACCTCAAGAGACCCAGTACTTC. This CDR3, with the reference TRBV28 and TRBJ2-5 proteins standing in past its ends, gives the full variable domain DVKVTQSSRYLVKRTGEKVFLECVQDMDHENMFWYRQDPGLGLRLIYFSYDVKMKEKGDIPEGYSVSREKKERFSLILESASTNQTSMYLCATSQKPQETQYFGPGTRLLVL.